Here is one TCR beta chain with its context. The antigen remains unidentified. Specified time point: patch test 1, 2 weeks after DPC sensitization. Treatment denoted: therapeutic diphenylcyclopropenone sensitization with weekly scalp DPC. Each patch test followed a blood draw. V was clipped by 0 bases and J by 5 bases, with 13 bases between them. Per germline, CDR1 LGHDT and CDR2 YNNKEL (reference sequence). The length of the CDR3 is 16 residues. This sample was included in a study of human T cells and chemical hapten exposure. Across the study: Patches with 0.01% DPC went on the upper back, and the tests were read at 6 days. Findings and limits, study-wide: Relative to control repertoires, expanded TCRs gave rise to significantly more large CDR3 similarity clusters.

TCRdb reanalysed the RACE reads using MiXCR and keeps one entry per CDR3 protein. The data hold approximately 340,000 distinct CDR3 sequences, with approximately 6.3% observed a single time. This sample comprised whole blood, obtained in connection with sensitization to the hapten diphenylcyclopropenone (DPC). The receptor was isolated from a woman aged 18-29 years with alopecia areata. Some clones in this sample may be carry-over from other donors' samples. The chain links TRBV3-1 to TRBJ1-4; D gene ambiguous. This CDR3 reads CASSQDLTVLNEKLFF. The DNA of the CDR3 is TGTGCCAGCAGCCAAGACTTAACAGTCCTCAATGAAAAACTGTTTTTT. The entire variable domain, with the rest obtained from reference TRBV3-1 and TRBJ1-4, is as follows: DTAVSQTPKYLVTQMGNDKSIKCEQNLGHDTMYWYKQDSKKFLKIMFSYNNKELIINETVPNRFSPKSPDKAHLNLHINSLELGDSAVYFCASSQDLTVLNEKLFFGSGTQLSVL.